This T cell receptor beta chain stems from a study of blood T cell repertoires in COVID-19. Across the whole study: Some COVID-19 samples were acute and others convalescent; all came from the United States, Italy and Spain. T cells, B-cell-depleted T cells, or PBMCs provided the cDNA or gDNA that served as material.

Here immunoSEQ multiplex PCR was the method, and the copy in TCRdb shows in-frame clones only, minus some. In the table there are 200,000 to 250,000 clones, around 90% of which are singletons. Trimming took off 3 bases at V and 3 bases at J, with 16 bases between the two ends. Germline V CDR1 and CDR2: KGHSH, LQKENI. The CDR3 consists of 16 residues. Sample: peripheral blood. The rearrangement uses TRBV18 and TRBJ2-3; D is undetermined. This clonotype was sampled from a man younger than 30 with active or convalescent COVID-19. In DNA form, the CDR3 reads TGTGCCAGCTCACCCTTAATCTCGGTAGAAACAGATACGCAGTATTTT. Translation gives CASSPLISVETDTQYF.